This is a list of T cell receptor beta chains from one sample in a study of shared clonotypes between healthy human individuals. Clones were read by immunoSEQ multiplex PCR, and TCRdb kept only the in-frame ones, dropping some. The sample has roughly 650,000 clones, 95% to 98% seen once; the top ten hold around 0.057%. The sample was naive CD4+ T cells sorted from blood. The source of these receptors is a woman under 40 in good health. Both conserved end residues are part of each CDR3. D genes are given only for firm matches. Clone size is stated in some rows and not others, as once, few, many or a class when expanded.

>once|NA|14|TRBV29-1|TRBJ2-3
TGCAGCGTTGCCCCCGGATCTAGCACAGATACGCAGTATTTT
CSVAPGSSTDTQYF
>NA|NA|14|TRBV7-8|TRBJ2-7
TGTGCCAGCAGCTTAGGCGGTGACAGAGTCGAGCAGTACTTC
CASSLGGDRVEQYF
>NA|NA|12|TRBV30|TRBJ2-7
TGTGCCTGGAGTGTACAACCTTACGAGCAGTACTTC
CAWSVQPYEQYF
>NA|NA|13|TRBV28|TRBJ1-5
TGTGCCAGCAGGGCCGTGCTGAGTCAGCCCCAGCATTTT
CASRAVLSQPQHF
>NA|NA|14|TRBV11-2|TRBJ1-1
TGTGCCAGCAGCTTAGCAATGGACGGCACTGAAGCTTTCTTT
CASSLAMDGTEAFF
>NA|TRBD2|16|TRBV7-8|TRBJ2-3
TGTGCCAGCAGCACACGGGTTAGCGGGACCACAGATACGCAGTATTTT
CASSTRVSGTTDTQYF
>NA|NA|17|TRBV18|TRBJ2-6
TGTGCCAGCTCACCTCCACAGGGATTAACCGGGGCCAACGTCCTGACTTTC
CASSPPQGLTGANVLTF
>NA|TRBD1|14|TRBV10-3|TRBJ2-7
TGTGCCATCGCCGGGACAGGGGATCCCTACGAGCAGTACTTC
CAIAGTGDPYEQYF
>NA|TRBD1|18|TRBV28|TRBJ1-1
TGTGCCAGCAGTTTTTTTTACTCCGGCCGGGACAGGAACACTGAAGCTTTCTTT
CASSFFYSGRDRNTEAFF
>NA|TRBD2|13|TRBV28|TRBJ2-2
TGTGCCAGCAGTTTCGGCGGGAGTGGGGAGCTGTTTTTT
CASSFGGSGELFF
>NA|NA|15|TRBV7-9|TRBJ1-1
TGTGCCAGCAGCTTAGTCGGGAGGGTGAACACTGAAGCTTTCTTT
CASSLVGRVNTEAFF
>once|NA|14|TRBV5-1|TRBJ2-7
TGCGCCAGCAGCGCTGAAGGGGTGGCCTACGAGCAGTACTTC
CASSAEGVAYEQYF
>NA|TRBD2|18|TRBV5-1|TRBJ2-1
TGCGCCAGCAGCTTATCGACTAGCGGGAGGTTTACCTACAATGAGCAGTTCTTC
CASSLSTSGRFTYNEQFF
>NA|NA|14|TRBV27|TRBJ2-7
TGTGCCAGCAGCTCCTGGACGGGAACCTACGAGCAGTACTTC
CASSSWTGTYEQYF
>NA|NA|13|TRBV30|TRBJ1-1
TGTGCCTGGAGTCGGCGTGAAACCACTGAAGCTTTCTTT
CAWSRRETTEAFF
>NA|TRBD1|16|TRBV15|TRBJ2-5
TGTGCCACCAGCAGAGATTCGGGACAGGGACAAGAGACCCAGTACTTC
CATSRDSGQGQETQYF
>NA|TRBD2|16|TRBV5-6|TRBJ2-1
TGTGCCAGCAGCTTGGAGGGGAGGGCCTCCTACAATGAGCAGTTCTTC
CASSLEGRASYNEQFF
>NA|TRBD1|13|TRBV29-1|TRBJ1-4
TGCAGCGTGGAACAGGGGATAGGGGAAAAACTGTTTTTT
CSVEQGIGEKLFF
>NA|TRBD1|15|TRBV27|TRBJ2-1
TGTGCCAGCAGTTTAAAGACAGGGACCTACAATGAGCAGTTCTTC
CASSLKTGTYNEQFF
>NA|NA|16|TRBV5-8|TRBJ2-2
TGTGCCAGCAGCTTGGACCCGGGTTCAACATCCGGGGAGCTGTTTTTT
CASSLDPGSTSGELFF
>NA|TRBD1|15|TRBV19|TRBJ1-3
TGTGCCAGTAACACAGGGGGCCTAGGTGGAAACACCATATATTTT
CASNTGGLGGNTIYF
>NA|TRBD1|14|TRBV18|TRBJ2-5
TGTGCCAGCTCACCGGAAGACAGGGTAGAGACCCAGTACTTC
CASSPEDRVETQYF
>NA|NA|15|TRBV5-1|TRBJ1-1
TGCGCCAGCAGCTACCTAGGCAAGGTTTGGATGGAAGCTTTCTTT
CASSYLGKVWMEAFF
>NA|NA|13|TRBV5-1|TRBJ2-3
TGCGCCGCAGGGAGAGGGGGCACAGATACGCAGTATTTT
CAAGRGGTDTQYF
>once|NA|13|TRBV15|TRBJ2-4
TGTGCCACCAGCAGAGATATAAAAAACATTCAGTACTTC
CATSRDIKNIQYF
>NA|TRBD2|15|TRBV18|TRBJ2-3
TGTGCCAGCTCCCTAGCGGGATCCCCCACAGATACGCAGTATTTT
CASSLAGSPTDTQYF
>NA|NA|13|TRBV7-9|TRBJ1-1
TGTGCCAGCAGCCTGACAGAGAACACTGAAGCTTTCTTT
CASSLTENTEAFF
>NA|TRBD2|15|TRBV4-1|TRBJ2-1
TGCGCCAGCAGCCAGGGACTAGCGGGACCCAATGAGCAGTTCTTC
CASSQGLAGPNEQFF
>NA|NA|18|TRBV5-1|TRBJ1-3
TGCGCCAGCAGCTTGTCTGTTGGGACGACGGCCGGGGGAAACACCATATATTTT
CASSLSVGTTAGGNTIYF
>NA|TRBD1|14|TRBV27|TRBJ2-4
TGTGCCAGCAACCCCAGGGGGGCCAAAAACATTCAGTACTTC
CASNPRGAKNIQYF
>NA|NA|11|TRBV28|TRBJ1-4
TGTGCCAGCGGGACAATCTGGGGACTGTTTTTT
CASGTIWGLFF
>NA|NA|13|TRBV11-2|TRBJ1-4
TGTGCCAGCAGCTTAGCCTCCCAGGAAAAACTGTTTTTT
CASSLASQEKLFF
>NA|NA|15|TRBV4-1|TRBJ1-6
TGCGCCAGCAGCCATGCCGGGACAAATAATTCACCCCTCCACTTT
CASSHAGTNNSPLHF
>once|TRBD2|16|TRBV4-2|TRBJ2-1
TGTGCCAGCAGTCGTAAGGGACTAGCGGGAGTCAGTGAGCAGTTCTTC
CASSRKGLAGVSEQFF
>NA|NA|14|TRBV5-1|TRBJ1-5
TGCGCCAGCAGCTGGGACGGGGGAAATCAGCCCCAGCATTTT
CASSWDGGNQPQHF
>NA|TRBD2|15|TRBV27|TRBJ2-1
TGTGCCAGCAGTACGACTAGCGGGACATACAATGAGCAGTTCTTC
CASSTTSGTYNEQFF
>NA|NA|18|TRBV10-1|TRBJ2-4
TGCGCCAGCAGCCCCCCAGGGCGGAGGGCTTGGGCCAAAAACATTCAGTACTTC
CASSPPGRRAWAKNIQYF
>once|NA|13|TRBV28|TRBJ1-5
TGTGCCAGCAGAACTACTTCCTCGGTACCCCAGCATTTT
CASRTTSSVPQHF
>NA|TRBD1|16|TRBV6-5|TRBJ1-5
TGTGCCAGCAGTTACCGAAAGACAGGGGCAGGCCAGCCCCAGCATTTT
CASSYRKTGAGQPQHF
>NA|NA|15|TRBV5-6|TRBJ2-6
TGTGCCAGCAGCTTGGTGAGCACTGGGGCCAACGTCCTGACTTTC
CASSLVSTGANVLTF
>NA|TRBD1|14|TRBV28|TRBJ1-5
TGTGCCAGCGGGGGACAGGGGCTTAATCAGCCCCAGCATTTT
CASGGQGLNQPQHF
>NA|TRBD2|19|TRBV4-2|TRBJ2-1
TGTGCCAGCAGCCAAGCGGAGGGACTAGCGAGGGGCGGTGACAATGAGCAGTTCTTC
CASSQAEGLARGGDNEQFF
>NA|NA|14|TRBV11-2|TRBJ2-7
TGTGCCAGCAGCGCAGCACAGGGTTTGCGCGAGCAGTACTTC
CASSAAQGLREQYF
>NA|NA|14|TRBV7-2|TRBJ2-1
TGTGCCAGCCATAGCGCCTATCCTTACAATGAGCAGTTCTTC
CASHSAYPYNEQFF
>NA|NA|15|TRBV5-1|TRBJ2-1
TGCGCCAGCAGCTTGTTTCGGGGAGAAGACAATGAGCAGTTCTTC
CASSLFRGEDNEQFF
>NA|TRBD2|15|TRBV5-1|TRBJ2-1
TGCGCCAGCAGCTTGGTGACGGGAGGAGTCGGTGAGCAGTTCTTC
CASSLVTGGVGEQFF
>NA|NA|12|TRBV7-3|TRBJ2-7
TGTGCCAGCAGCTTATTATTGGACGAGCAGTACTTC
CASSLLLDEQYF
>NA|NA|13|TRBV11-2|TRBJ1-5
TGTGCCAGCAGCCGGGACGTCTATCAGCCCCAGCATTTT
CASSRDVYQPQHF
>NA|NA|14|TRBV11-2|TRBJ1-1
TGTGCCAGCAGCAGCACAGGGTTAGGCGCTGAAGCTTTCTTT
CASSSTGLGAEAFF
>NA|TRBD1|17|TRBV28|TRBJ1-5
TGTGCCAGCAACCCCCGTCCGACAGGGGGCTACAATCAGCCCCAGCATTTT
CASNPRPTGGYNQPQHF
>NA|NA|14|TRBV19|TRBJ1-1
TGTGCCAGTAGTAGCGGGACGGTAAGGTCTGAAGCTTTCTTT
CASSSGTVRSEAFF
>NA|TRBD1|15|TRBV27|TRBJ1-1
TGTGCCAGCAGTCAAACCTGGACAGGGAACACTGAAGCTTTCTTT
CASSQTWTGNTEAFF